Here is one T cell receptor beta chain with its context. Profiling relied on immunoSEQ multiplex PCR, and the TCRdb table lists in-frame clones only, not all of them. The sample lists around 250,000 clones, approximately 86% seen once, with less than 8.5% in the top ten. The data derive from a study of blood T cell repertoires in COVID-19. The clonotype comes from a woman in her sixties or seventies with active or convalescent COVID-19. The source material was peripheral blood.

The CDR3 bases are TGCGCCAGCAGCCAAGGCGACAGGGATGAGGAAAAACTGTTTTTT. Amino acids: CASSQGDRDEEKLFF. This sequence joins TRBV4-3 and TRBJ1-4; TRBD1 aligns across 7 bases. Germline lookup yields CDR1 LGHNA and CDR2 YSLEER. With V trimmed by 1 base and J by 8 bases, 7 bases remained unmatched. This CDR3 has 15 residues.